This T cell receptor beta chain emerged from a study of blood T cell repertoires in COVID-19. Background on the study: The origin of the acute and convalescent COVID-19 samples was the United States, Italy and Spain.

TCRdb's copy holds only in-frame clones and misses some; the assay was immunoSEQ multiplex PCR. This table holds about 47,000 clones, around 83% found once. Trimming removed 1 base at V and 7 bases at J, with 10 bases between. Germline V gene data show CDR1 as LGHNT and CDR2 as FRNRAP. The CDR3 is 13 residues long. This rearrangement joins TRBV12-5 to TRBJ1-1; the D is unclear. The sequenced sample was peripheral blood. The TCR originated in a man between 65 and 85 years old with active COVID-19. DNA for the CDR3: TGTGCTAGTGGTTTGGGACTCGAGGGTGAAGCTTTCTTT. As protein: CASGLGLEGEAFF.